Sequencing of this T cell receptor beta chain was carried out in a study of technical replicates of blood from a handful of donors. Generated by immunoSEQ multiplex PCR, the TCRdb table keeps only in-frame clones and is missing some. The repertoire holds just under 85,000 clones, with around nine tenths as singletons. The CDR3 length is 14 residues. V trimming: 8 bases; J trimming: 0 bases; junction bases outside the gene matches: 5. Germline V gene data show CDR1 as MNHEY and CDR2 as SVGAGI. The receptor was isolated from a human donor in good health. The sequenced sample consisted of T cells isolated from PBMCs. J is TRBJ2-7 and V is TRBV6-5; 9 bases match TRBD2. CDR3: CASQRGVLSYEQYF. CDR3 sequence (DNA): TGTGCCAGCCAGCGGGGGGTCCTCTCCTACGAGCAGTACTTC.